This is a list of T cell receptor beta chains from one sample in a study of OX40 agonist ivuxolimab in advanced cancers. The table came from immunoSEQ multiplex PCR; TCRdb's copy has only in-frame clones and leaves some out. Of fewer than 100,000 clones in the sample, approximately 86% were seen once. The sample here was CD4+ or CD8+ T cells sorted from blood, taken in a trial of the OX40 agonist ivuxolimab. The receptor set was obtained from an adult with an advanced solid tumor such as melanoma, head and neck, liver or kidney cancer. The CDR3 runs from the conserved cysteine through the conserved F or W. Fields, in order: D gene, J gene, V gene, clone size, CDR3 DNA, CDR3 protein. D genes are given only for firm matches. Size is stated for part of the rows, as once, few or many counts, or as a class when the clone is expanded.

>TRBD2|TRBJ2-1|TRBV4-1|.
TGCGCCAGCAGCCGATGGACTAGCGGGGGCTACAATGAGCAGTTCTTC
CASSRWTSGGYNEQFF
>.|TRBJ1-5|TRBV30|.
TGTGCCTGGAGTCCGCAGGGGAATCAGCCCCAGCATTTT
CAWSPQGNQPQHF
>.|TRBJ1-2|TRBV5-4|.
TGTGCCAGCAGCATAGACAGCGGGCTCGTCTATGGCTACACCTTC
CASSIDSGLVYGYTF
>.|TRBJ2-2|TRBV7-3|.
TGTGCCAGCAGCTTAATGGCCGGGGAGCTGTTTTTT
CASSLMAGELFF
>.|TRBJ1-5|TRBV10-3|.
TGTGCCACCCAAGGGAGGGCATCGGGCAATCAGCCCCAGCATTTT
CATQGRASGNQPQHF
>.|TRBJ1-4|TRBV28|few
TGTGCCAGCAGCAATAGTCAAGGGGAAAAACTGTTTTTT
CASSNSQGEKLFF
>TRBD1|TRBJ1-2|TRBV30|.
TGTGCCTGGACCAAGGGGGCAGGGGGGTTTGGCTACACCTTC
CAWTKGAGGFGYTF
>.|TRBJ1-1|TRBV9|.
TGTGCCAGCAGCCCGTTACCCTCAGGGGAAGCCACTGAAGCTTTCTTT
CASSPLPSGEATEAFF
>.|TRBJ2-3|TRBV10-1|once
TGCGCCAGCAGTCGACAACTTACAGATACGCAGTATTTT
CASSRQLTDTQYF
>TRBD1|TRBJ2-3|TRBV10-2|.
TGCGCCAGCAGTTCGGGACAGGGGATAAGGAGTACAGATACGCAGTATTTT
CASSSGQGIRSTDTQYF
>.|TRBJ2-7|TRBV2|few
TGTGCCAGCAGAGAGTCAAGCGGTTATCTACTCGAGCAGTACTTC
CASRESSGYLLEQYF
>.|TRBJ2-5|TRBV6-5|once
TGTGCCAGCAGTAACCCCAGGGATAGGATTGAGACCCAGTACTTC
CASSNPRDRIETQYF
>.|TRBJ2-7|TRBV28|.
TGTGCCAGCAGGTCAGGACGGGTCTACGAGCAGTACTTC
CASRSGRVYEQYF
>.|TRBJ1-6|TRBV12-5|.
TGTGCTAGTGGTTTATTGAATTCACCCCTCCACTTT
CASGLLNSPLHF
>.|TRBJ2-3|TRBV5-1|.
TGCGCCAGCAGCACCCCCTCAGATACGCAGTATTTT
CASSTPSDTQYF
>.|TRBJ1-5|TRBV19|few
TGTGCCACCGGGGGGACTAGCAATCAGCCCCAGCATTTT
CATGGTSNQPQHF
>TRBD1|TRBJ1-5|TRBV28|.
TGTGCCAGCAGTGGGGGCGACAGGGGGCGAGGACAGCCCCAGCATTTT
CASSGGDRGRGQPQHF
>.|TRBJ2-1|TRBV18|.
TGTGCCAGCTCACCTCAACAGAATAACAATGAGCAGTTCTTC
CASSPQQNNNEQFF
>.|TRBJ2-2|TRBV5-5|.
TGTGCCAGCAGGGAACAGCTGGTCGGGGAGCTGTTTTTT
CASREQLVGELFF
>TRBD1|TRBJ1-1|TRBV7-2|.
TGTGCCAGCAGCTGGAAGGGACAGGACGAAGCTTTCTTT
CASSWKGQDEAFF
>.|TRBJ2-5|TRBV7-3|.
TGTGCCAGCAGCTCGGAGGGTAGGCAAGAGACCCAGTACTTC
CASSSEGRQETQYF
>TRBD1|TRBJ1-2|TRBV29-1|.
TGCAGCGTTGGGGCGGGACAGGGGGCCCTTCGGGGCTACACCTTC
CSVGAGQGALRGYTF
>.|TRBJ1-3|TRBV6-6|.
TGTGCCAGCAGTACAATGGGCCGGGGGAGTGGAAACACCATATATTTT
CASSTMGRGSGNTIYF
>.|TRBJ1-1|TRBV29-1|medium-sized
TGCAGCGCTCTGAACACTGAAGCTTTCTTT
CSALNTEAFF
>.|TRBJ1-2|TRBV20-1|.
TGCAGTGCAGCCGGGGGGTATGGCTACACCTTC
CSAAGGYGYTF
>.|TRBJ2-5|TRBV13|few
TGTGCCAGCAGCTTAGGGAGGCCCCTTCAAGAGACCCAGTACTTC
CASSLGRPLQETQYF
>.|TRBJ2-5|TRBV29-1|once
TGCAGCGTTGACAGGGTGGCAGGGGAGACCCAGTACTTC
CSVDRVAGETQYF
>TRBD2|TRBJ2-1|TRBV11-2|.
TGTGCCAGCAGACCAGGGACTAGCGGGCTCTACAATGAGCAGTTCTTC
CASRPGTSGLYNEQFF